These T cell receptor beta chains were read from a single sample in a study of T cells in Graves' hyperthyroidism and ophthalmopathy. TCRdb independently ran MiXCR on the multiplex PCR reads; one entry per CDR3 protein. The profile shows 300,000 to 400,000 distinct CDR3 sequences, approximately 15% of them singletons. Input material: blood. The receptors come from a woman under 40 with Graves' hyperthyroidism. The CDR3 runs from the conserved cysteine through the conserved F or W. The order of the fields is V gene, CDR3 protein.

TRBV5-1 CASSPLSRARGETQYF
TRBV4-1 CASTDELFKNIQYF
TRBV9 CASSVEPGGASYEQYF
TRBV20-1 CSARDREIEQYF
TRBV5-6 CASSLGGSGNEQFF
TRBV7-2 CASSLAGSGGGGEQYF
TRBV14 CASSPTRGLTDTQYF
TRBV11-2 CASSRAGGPTGELFF
TRBV6-1 CASRALAGETQYF
TRBV20-1 CSNRAASVQETQYF
TRBV20-1 CSARDPARGDYEQYF
TRBV7-9 CASSPQSGTANSPLHF
TRBV12-3/TRBV12-4 CASSLAGGGSTDTQYF
TRBV27 CASRPFSGRVYEQYF
TRBV15 CATSRGRQGTGYEQYF
TRBV12-3/TRBV12-4 CASRDATNEKLFF
TRBV12-3/TRBV12-4 CASRLELAGVNEQYF
TRBV24-1 CATSDSGTEKLFF
TRBV30 CAWVPPGLASHEQYF
TRBV10-2 CASSITTGRTEAFF
TRBV7-7 CASKSGQGKTGELFF
TRBV12-3/TRBV12-4 CASGQTRAGGNTIYF
TRBV7-9 CASSPGQFYEQYF
TRBV25-1 CASSGRDNIQYF
TRBV10-2 CASSPGQMRNEQFF
TRBV6-2/TRBV6-3 CASSYPGYNQPQHF
TRBV11-2 CASSLGRGYEQYF
TRBV11-2 CASSHIGLQETQYF
TRBV11-2 CASSLDARAVSSYEQYF
TRBV7-2 CASSLLRGQGTNEKLFF
TRBV28 CASSPQGSEQYF
TRBV2 CASSEVRHTQYF
TRBV5-1 CASSLTATDTQYF
TRBV28 CASSFRGLAGETQYF
TRBV10-3 CAISESSGRADTQYF
TRBV28 CASSLTMGQGHGYTF
TRBV5-4 CASTFDSHTDTEYF
TRBV28 CASSWGLAGVKETQYF
TRBV7-7 CASSLRRNEKLFF
TRBV20-1 CSAIPNTNTEAFF
TRBV7-3 CASSLMGTPLEQFF
TRBV18 CASSPQGVLRANTEAFF
TRBV3-1 CASSAPGTIPTDTQYF
TRBV3-1 CAAEMGNEQFF
TRBV19 CASNYRGGQPQHF